This TCR beta chain was profiled in a study of shared clonotypes between healthy human individuals. For the study at large: Donor composition was a couple of women and three men, aged 18 to 49.

For this clone: Its antigen remains unidentified.

This CDR3 is built from 15 residues. With V trimmed by 4 bases and J by 6 bases, 10 bases remained unmatched. CDR1 is LNHDA and CDR2 is SQIVND in the germline V gene (reference sequence). Study observations and caveats: Despite large depth, rarefaction showed incomplete sorted-subset sequencing.

Caucasian adults residing in Nashville, Tennessee made up all the donors. Clones were sequenced by immunoSEQ multiplex PCR, and TCRdb holds only the in-frame ones, with some missing. The table has around 1.4 million clones, around 98.5% seen once; the top ten hold approximately 0.4%. This sequence was found in a man aged 25 to 40 in good health. Sequencing input: naive CD4+ T cells sorted from blood. Subset indicated: CD45RA+ positively selected. The chain joins TRBV19 to TRBJ2-3; 7 nucleotides line up with TRBD1. The CDR3 loop is CASSSRQGPVDTQYF. CDR3 nucleotides: TGTGCCAGTAGTAGTAGACAGGGCCCAGTGGATACGCAGTATTTT.